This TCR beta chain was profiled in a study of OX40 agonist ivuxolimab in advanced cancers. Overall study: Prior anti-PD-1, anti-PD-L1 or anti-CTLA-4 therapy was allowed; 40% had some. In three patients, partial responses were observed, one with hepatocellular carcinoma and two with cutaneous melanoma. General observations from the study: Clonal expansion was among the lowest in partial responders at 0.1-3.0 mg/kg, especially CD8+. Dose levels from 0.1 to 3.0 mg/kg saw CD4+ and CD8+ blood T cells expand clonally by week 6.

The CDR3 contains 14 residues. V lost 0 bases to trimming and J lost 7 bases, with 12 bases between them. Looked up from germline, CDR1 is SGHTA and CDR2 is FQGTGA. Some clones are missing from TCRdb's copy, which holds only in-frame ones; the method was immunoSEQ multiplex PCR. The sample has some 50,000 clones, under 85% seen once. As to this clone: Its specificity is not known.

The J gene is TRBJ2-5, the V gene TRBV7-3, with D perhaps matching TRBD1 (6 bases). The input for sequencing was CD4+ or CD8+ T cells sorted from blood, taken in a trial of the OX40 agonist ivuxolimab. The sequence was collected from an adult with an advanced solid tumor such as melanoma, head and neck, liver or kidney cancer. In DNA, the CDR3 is TGTGCCAGCAGCTTAACGTTACAGGGCGGGACCCAGTACTTC. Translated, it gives CASSLTLQGGTQYF.